These 18 T cell receptor beta chains share one sample of origin, sequenced in a study of T cells after yellow fever vaccination. One entry per CDR3 protein, called by TCRdb with MiXCR from the 5' RACE reads. The sample lists 600,000 to 750,000 distinct CDR3 sequences; about 12% were seen once. Sequenced material: PBMCs, taken on the day of the yellow fever booster vaccination. The source is a man aged 25 to 40 who received the YFV17D yellow fever vaccine.

This clonotype was detected a few times. V is TRBV3-1 and J is TRBJ2-7; the D gene is possibly TRBD2 (6 bases). Germline CDR1 reads LGHDT; CDR2 reads YNNKEL (reference sequence). V was trimmed by 1 base and J by 2 bases, leaving 9 bases between them. The CDR3 loop spans 14 amino acids. For the CDR3, the DNA is TGTGCCAGCAGCCAAGCGGGGGTTCCCTACGAGCAGTACTTC. The encoded protein is CASSQAGVPYEQYF.

The chain is built from TRBV30 and TRBJ2-1; 8 bases line up with TRBD2. CDR1 is GTSNPN and CDR2 is SVGIG in the germline V gene (reference sequence). The CDR3 covers 13 residues. The V gene end was trimmed by 3 bases and the J gene end by 6 bases; junction bases not matched to a gene: 4. This chain's CDR3 is CAWSVGLANEQFF. Here the CDR3 DNA reads TGTGCCTGGAGCGTTGGACTAGCCAATGAGCAGTTCTTC.

This clonotype came up many times. The chain couples TRBV28 to TRBJ2-5; no clear D. Trimming pared 6 bases from V and 0 bases from J, leaving 20 bases between. The CDR3 consists of 17 residues. Germline V gives CDR1 MDHEN, CDR2 SYDVKM. The CDR3 sequence: CASSPPALTRNQETQYF. CDR3 nucleotides: TGTGCCAGCAGCCCCCCTGCCCTGACGAGGAACCAAGAGACCCAGTACTTC.

This clonotype was seen many times. The V and J genes are TRBV5-1 and TRBJ2-2; 8 nucleotides agree with TRBD2. Unmatched junction bases numbered 9, after V lost 7 bases and J lost 4 bases. This CDR3 comprises 15 residues. Per germline, CDR1 SGHRS and CDR2 YFSETQ. CDR3 sequence reads: CASSGSSGATGELFF. In nucleotides, the CDR3 is TGCGCCAGCTCTGGGAGTAGCGGGGCCACCGGGGAGCTGTTTTTT.

This clonotype was seen a few times. This chain uses TRBV7-2 with TRBJ2-1, with 7 positions matching TRBD2. V trimming: 5 bases; J trimming: 0 bases; junction bases outside the gene matches: 10. This CDR3 region has 17 residues. Germline values: CDR1 SGHTA, CDR2 FQGNSA. The CDR3 DNA reads TGTGCCAGCAGCCAAGAGGCTAGCGGCAGCTCCTACAATGAGCAGTTCTTC. This sequence encodes CASSQEASGSSYNEQFF.

This clonotype was observed a handful of times. The rearrangement uses TRBV4-3 and TRBJ2-2, with 8 nucleotides matching TRBD1. Germline V CDR1 and CDR2: LGHNA, YSLEER. The CDR3 has 16 residues. V gave up 0 bases and J gave up 6 bases; unmatched junction bases: 6. CDR3 sequence: CASSQDWPGGPGELFF. The CDR3 region has the DNA TGCGCCAGCAGCCAAGATTGGCCAGGGGGCCCCGGGGAGCTGTTTTTT.

V gene TRBV20-1 combines with J gene TRBJ2-1, with D perhaps TRBD1 (6 bases). Germline CDR1 reads DFQATT; CDR2 reads SNEGSKA (reference sequence). V was trimmed by 3 bases and J by 13 bases, leaving 13 bases between them. The CDR3 is made up of 11 amino acids. CDR3 region: CSARTGPYQFF. The CDR3 coding sequence is TGCAGTGCTAGGACAGGACCGTATCAGTTCTTC.

There are a few counts of this clonotype. V is TRBV20-1 and J is TRBJ1-2, with a weak D call TRBD1 (5 bases). Trimming stripped 6 bases from V and 7 bases from J, with 18 bases between. In germline, CDR1 is DFQATT, CDR2 SNEGSKA (reference sequence). This CDR3 is 13 amino acids long. The CDR3 is CSAEKVRVGGYTF. DNA for the CDR3: TGCAGTGCGGAGAAGGTCAGGGTGGGTGGCTACACCTTC.

Only a few counts were recorded for this clonotype. This rearrangement joins TRBV20-1 to TRBJ2-1; 9 bases are a match to TRBD2. J gave up 8 bases and V 6 bases, and 11 bases lay outside the gene matches. The CDR3 sequence is 14 residues long. Germline lookup yields CDR1 DFQATT and CDR2 SNEGSKA (reference sequence). The CDR3: CSALPLAGMDEQFF. The CDR3 DNA is TGCAGTGCACTTCCCCTAGCGGGAATGGATGAGCAGTTCTTC.

The J gene is TRBJ2-1, the V gene TRBV7-2, with D possibly being TRBD2 (5 bases). Trimming stripped 5 bases from V and 8 bases from J, with 13 bases between. This CDR3 has 13 amino acids. Germline V gives CDR1 SGHTA, CDR2 FQGNSA. The CDR3 loop is CASSPWRMDEQFF. For the CDR3, the DNA is TGTGCCAGCAGCCCGTGGAGGATGGATGAGCAGTTCTTC.

In this sample, this clonotype turned up a few times. The V and J genes are TRBV15 and TRBJ2-3; D is unresolved. This CDR3 region has 11 residues. The germline CDR1 and CDR2 sequences are LNHNV and YYDKDF (reference sequence). Trimming took off 4 bases at V and 3 bases at J, with 2 bases between the two ends. The CDR3 loop reads CATSKTDTQYF. CDR3 DNA sequence: TGTGCCACCAGCAAAACAGATACGCAGTATTTT.

This clonotype was seen only a few times. The chain employs TRBV15 and TRBJ2-7; D is perhaps TRBD1 or TRBD2 (5 bases each). V dropped 0 bases and J dropped 6 bases, with 12 bases sitting between them. Per the germline V gene, CDR1 is LNHNV and CDR2 is YYDKDF (reference sequence). This CDR3 spans 14 amino acids. This chain's CDR3 is CATSRDRGESEQYF. The CDR3 DNA sequence: TGTGCCACCAGCAGAGATAGGGGAGAGAGCGAGCAGTACTTC.

This chain uses TRBV5-6 with TRBJ2-3, with TRBD2 matching 12 bases. The ends lost 4 bases at V and 2 bases at J; junction bases unmatched: 5. The CDR3 sequence is 16 residues long. Looked up from germline, CDR1 is SGHDT and CDR2 is YYEEEE. For the CDR3, the DNA is TGTGCCAGCAGCCGAAGACTAGCGGGGGTCACAGATACGCAGTATTTT. Its translation is CASSRRLAGVTDTQYF.

The V and J genes are TRBV15 and TRBJ2-5, with D possibly called TRBD1 or TRBD2 (5 bases each). Germline-derived CDR1 and CDR2 are LNHNV and YYDKDF (reference sequence). This CDR3 spans 16 amino acids. V lost 6 bases, J lost 0 bases, and 17 bases lay in between. CDR3 region: CATRGVSSGYQETQYF. CDR3 bases: TGTGCCACCAGGGGGGTCAGTAGTGGGTACCAAGAGACCCAGTACTTC.

The V call is TRBV6-1, the J call TRBJ2-3, with TRBD2 identical over 8 bases. CDR3 length: 14 amino acids. CDR1 MNHNS and CDR2 SASEGT come from the germline V gene. V was clipped by 8 bases and J by 4 bases; unmatched bases: 8. The CDR3 sequence is CASGVLAEADTQYF. CDR3 nucleotides: TGTGCCAGCGGGGTACTAGCGGAGGCAGATACGCAGTATTTT.

The rearrangement uses TRBV4-3 and TRBJ2-3; no clear D gene. In germline, CDR1 is LGHNA, CDR2 YSLEER. This CDR3 is built from 15 residues. V lost 0 bases, J lost 0 bases, and 7 bases lay in between. CDR3 loop: CASSQDPRSTDTQYF. DNA for the CDR3: TGCGCCAGCAGCCAAGATCCCCGAAGCACAGATACGCAGTATTTT.

The chain uses TRBV5-6 and TRBJ2-1; TRBD2 matches 7 bases. Germline values: CDR1 SGHDT, CDR2 YYEEEE. The CDR3 runs 17 residues. V lost 3 bases, J lost 8 bases, and 17 bases stayed unmatched. CDR3 residues: CASSWGWAGVRRDEQFF. For the CDR3, the DNA is TGTGCCAGCAGCTGGGGTTGGGCGGGAGTGAGAAGGGATGAGCAGTTCTTC.

This clonotype was seen a handful of times. The rearrangement uses TRBV4-3 and TRBJ1-2, with a weak D call TRBD1 (5 bases). Between the trimmed V and J ends, which lost 4 bases and 2 bases, there was a span of 14 bases. This CDR3 has 15 amino acids. Germline CDR1 is LGHNA and CDR2 is YSLEER. The CDR3 sequence: CASSLFRGDNYGYTF. The CDR3 DNA sequence: TGCGCCAGCAGCCTGTTCCGGGGGGACAACTATGGCTACACCTTC.